This TCR beta chain originates from a study of blood T cell repertoires in COVID-19 (dated by TCRdb to 2019 to 2021). In terms of the full investigation: Samples from collaborators originated in the United States, Italy and Spain and spanned both the acute and convalescent phases of COVID-19. The prospective study material was composed of cDNA or gDNA derived from T cells, B-cell-depleted T cells, or PBMCs. The dataset comprised deeply sampled blood TCRbeta repertoires from subjects exposed to, actively infected with, or recovered from COVID-19. The repertoires were released in a freely available public database intended as a resource for research on the immune response to SARS-CoV-2. The samples were drawn from two sources: the first 160 participants of the ongoing ImmuneRACE study, and 1,254 subjects contributed by 6 global collaborators. A de-identified subject ID, COVID-19 status, age in years and sex were almost always included in the sample metadata. Where HLA class I and class II types were available, the types were taken from metadata supplied by the sample provider, not from assay-based typing. Results the study describes overall, beyond this receptor: The quantity of clinical and demographic metadata differed by source and by participant and was supplied without curation.

The CDR3 spans 16 residues, from the cysteine through the phenylalanine. This entry keeps only the CDR3 DNA: 48 bases, framed from base 1. The V and J ends are trimmed by 1 base and 1 base, leaving 13 bases between them. In the germline V gene, CDR1 corresponds to SGHTA and CDR2 to FQGNSA. As for this clone: Its cognate antigen has yet to be identified. No much larger clone is present one base from it, and per-base qualities are unavailable.

A second Seattle source provided samples from volunteer blood donors who had recovered from COVID-19. Whole blood was collected in K2EDTA tubes by collaborating institutions according to the institutions' own protocols. For TCRbeta analysis, collaborator samples were shipped as frozen whole blood, as isolated PBMCs, or as DNA extracted from either sample type. TCRbeta CDR3 regions were amplified from genomic DNA using the immunoSEQ Assay, a bias-controlled multiplex PCR. Regarding the original processing steps: The number of nucleated cells in each sample was estimated by amplification of reference gene primers within the assay. Sequence reads were collapsed and filtered to measure the absolute abundance of every unique TCRbeta CDR3 rearrangement. Productive Simpson clonality was computed per sample as the square root of Simpson's diversity index over productive rearrangements. TCRdb's version of the immuneACCESS table is confined to in-frame rearrangements and falls short of the full clone set. An unresolved V gene accounts for under half of the shortfall where checked; the remainder is of unknown origin. The V and J calls and the clone size are those of that table, but D and trimming were determined from the DNA. The sample table shows hundreds of thousands of clones, and approximately 91% are seen once. 2.1% of the sample is in the top ten clones.

The sample was peripheral blood. The rearranged segments are TRBV7-2 and TRBJ2-5, with the D gene not clear enough to name. This sequence originates from a woman aged 40 to 55 who had recovered from COVID-19. CDR3 sequence: CASSLEVALAQETQYF. The bases are TGTGCCAGCAGCTTAGAGGTAGCCCTCGCCCAAGAGACCCAGTACTTC.